One and the same sample provided the 23 T cell receptor beta chains below, sequenced in a study of cytomegalovirus exposure and HLA in healthy donors. TCRdb's table, derived via immunoSEQ multiplex PCR, lists solely in-frame clones and lacks some. The sample shows tens of thousands of clones, roughly 93% of them seen only once. Sequencing input: PBMCs. The receptors shown here come from a woman aged 30 to 39 in good health and CMV-seronegative.

CDR3 sequence: CASSSPGGFNTEAFF. The CDR3 nucleotides read TGTGCCAGCAGCTCTCCAGGGGGCTTTAACACTGAAGCTTTCTTT. The genes are TRBV7-2 and TRBJ1-1, with 8 bases identical to TRBD1. The V gene end was trimmed by 4 bases and the J gene end by 2 bases; junction bases not matched to a gene: 6. Germline V gene lookup returns CDR1 SGHTA and CDR2 FQGNSA. This CDR3 is 15 amino acids long. Supplemented by reference TRBV7-2 and TRBJ1-1, the full variable domain reads GAGVSQSPSNKVTEKGKDVELRCDPISGHTALYWYRQSLGQGLEFLIYFQGNSAPDKSGLPSDRFSAERTGGSVSTLTIQRTQQEDSAVYLCASSSPGGFNTEAFFGQGTRLTVV.

The CDR3 loop reads CASSPKADTEAFF. CDR3 DNA sequence: TGTGCCAGCTCACCAAAGGCGGACACTGAAGCTTTCTTT. The V call is TRBV18, the J call TRBJ1-1; D is uncertain. The CDR3 has 13 residues. V dropped 2 bases and J dropped 3 bases, with 7 bases sitting between them. CDR1 is KGHSH and CDR2 is LQKENI in the germline V gene.

The chain uses TRBV28 and TRBJ1-1, with no clear D. Germline CDR1 is MDHEN and CDR2 is SYDVKM. The ends were cut back, 5 bases at V and 13 bases at J, with 14 bases in the middle. CDR3 length equals 11 residues. The CDR3 DNA reads as TGTGCCAGCAGTACCGGTCGTCTCGGTTTCTTT. Protein product: CASSTGRLGFF. Drawing the rest from reference TRBV28 and TRBJ1-1, the complete variable domain is DVKVTQSSRYLVKRTGEKVFLECVQDMDHENMFWYRQDPGLGLRLIYFSYDVKMKEKGDIPEGYSVSREKKERFSLILESASTNQTSMYLCASSTGRLGFFGQGTRLTVV.

The rearrangement links TRBV28 to TRBJ2-7; TRBD2 is a possible D gene (5 bases). There are 13 residues in the CDR3. The germline gives CDR1 MDHEN, CDR2 SYDVKM. V lost 6 bases and J 5 bases, leaving 14 bases between the germline ends. This CDR3 is CASSLPVAHEQYF. Written as DNA, the CDR3 is TGTGCCAGCAGCCTTCCGGTAGCGCACGAGCAGTACTTC.

The CDR3: CASSQTGSSYNEQFF. Here the CDR3 DNA reads TGCGCCAGCAGCCAGACGGGGAGCTCCTACAATGAGCAGTTCTTC. The rearrangement links TRBV5-1 to TRBJ2-1, with a possible D match to TRBD2 (5 bases). CDR1 and CDR2 (germline): SGHRS, YFSETQ. The CDR3 is 15 residues long. The germline V and J ends were trimmed by 4 bases and 0 bases, with 11 bases remaining between them.

The V call is TRBV5-1, the J call TRBJ2-7, with 13 bases that match TRBD2. The CDR3 has 17 amino acids. Per the germline V gene, CDR1 is SGHRS and CDR2 is YFSETQ. V was clipped by 0 bases and J by 3 bases; unmatched bases: 6. CDR3 sequence (DNA): TGCGCCAGCAGCTTGGCCACCAGGACTAGCGGGAGCTACGAGCAGTACTTC. It encodes CASSLATRTSGSYEQYF.

This chain connects TRBV5-1 to TRBJ1-1; perhaps TRBD1 as D (5 bases). The CDR3 consists of 15 residues. Trimming cost V 4 bases and J 0 bases, with 13 bases left between them. Looked up from germline, CDR1 is SGHRS and CDR2 is YFSETQ. The CDR3 region has the DNA TGCGCCAGCAGCCCCTCGGGGGAGGTGAACACTGAAGCTTTCTTT. Translation gives CASSPSGEVNTEAFF.

The rearrangement links TRBV2 to TRBJ1-6; 12 bases fit TRBD1. Germline CDR1 SNHLY, CDR2 FYNNEI. The CDR3 runs to 15 residues. The V and J ends lost 7 bases and 10 bases, in that order; junction bases with no gene match: 8. The CDR3 protein is CASTQSGQGASPLHF. The CDR3 DNA follows: TGTGCCAGCACCCAGTCGGGACAGGGGGCCTCACCCCTCCACTTT.

The rearrangement links TRBV6-5 to TRBJ1-2; the match to TRBD1 covers 7 bases. V dropped 8 bases and J dropped 4; count of bases not matched to a gene: 4. Germline assignment: CDR1 MNHEY and CDR2 SVGAGI. The length of the CDR3 is 12 residues. The CDR3 nucleotides are TGTGCCAGCTCGGGACAGAGCTATGGCTACACCTTC. Protein sequence: CASSGQSYGYTF.

The CDR3 sequence is CASSGLTDRGPRTNYGYTF. CDR3 DNA: TGTGCCAGCAGCGGCCTGACAGACAGGGGGCCGCGTACTAACTATGGCTACACCTTC. The J gene is TRBJ1-2, the V gene TRBV9, with TRBD1 matching over 10 bases. V lost 3 bases to trimming and J lost 0 bases; unmatched junction nucleotides: 14. The CDR3 contains 19 residues. Per the germline V gene, CDR1 is SGDLS and CDR2 is YYNGEE.

This clone was picked up one time. The rearrangement links TRBV6-5 to TRBJ2-1, with D possibly being TRBD2 (5 bases). The germline gives CDR1 MNHEY, CDR2 SVGAGI. The CDR3 loop spans 15 amino acids. V dropped 2 bases and J dropped 3 bases, with 11 bases sitting between them. CDR3 DNA sequence: TGTGCCAGCAGTTACCAGGAGGACCGCTACAATGAGCAGTTCTTC. This gives the protein CASSYQEDRYNEQFF.

This chain joins TRBV12-5 and TRBJ2-7, with D maybe TRBD1 (5 bases). V was clipped by 4 bases and J by 3 bases, with 13 bases between them. The CDR3 covers 14 residues. The germline V gene encodes CDR1 LGHNT and CDR2 FRNRAP. Here the CDR3 DNA reads TGTGCTAGTGGTTCATACCCGACAGTCTACGAGCAGTACTTC. It codes for CASGSYPTVYEQYF.

This rearrangement joins TRBV7-9 to TRBJ2-7, with D unresolved. Trimming pared 1 base from V and 4 bases from J, leaving 11 bases between. The CDR3 is made up of 14 amino acids. Germline CDR1 is SEHNR and CDR2 is FQNEAQ (reference sequence). DNA for the CDR3: TGTGCCAGCAGCTTAGTGGTGGGCCAGTACGAGCAGTACTTC. Translation gives CASSLVVGQYEQYF.

The rearrangement links TRBV25-1 to TRBJ1-1; D gene uncertain. V was pared by 5 bases and J by 1 base, with 11 bases between. CDR3 length equals 14 residues. Germline CDR1 and CDR2: MGHDK and SYGVNS. In DNA form, the CDR3 reads TGTGCCAGCAGTCCCCTAGGAACGAACACTGAAGCTTTCTTT. It yields the protein CASSPLGTNTEAFF.

The chain combines TRBV5-5 with TRBJ2-1; no firm D call. Germline CDR1 is SGHKS and CDR2 is YYEKEE (reference sequence). CDR3 length: 12 residues. V dropped 4 bases and J dropped 9 bases, with 11 bases sitting between them. As DNA, the CDR3 is TGTGCCAGCAGCCGCCAGTATTTTGAGCAGTTCTTC. Translated, it gives CASSRQYFEQFF.

V gene TRBV19 combines with J gene TRBJ1-2; 7 bases map to TRBD1. Germline CDR1 is LNHDA and CDR2 is SQIVND (reference sequence). V was clipped by 10 bases and J by 7 bases; unmatched bases: 15. The CDR3 is made up of 14 amino acids. The CDR3 DNA reads as TGTGCCACCGAGAGGGGGCAGGGGGTCGGTGGCTACACCTTC. Amino acids: CATERGQGVGGYTF. Variable domain in full (rest from reference TRBV19 and TRBJ1-2): DGGITQSPKYLFRKEGQNVTLSCEQNLNHDAMYWYRQDPGQGLRLIYYSQIVNDFQKGDIAEGYSVSREKKESFPLTVTSAQKNPTAFYLCATERGQGVGGYTFGSGTRLTVV.

The J gene is TRBJ1-2, the V gene TRBV30; maybe TRBD1 (5 bases). Trimming pared 0 bases from V and 7 bases from J, leaving 12 bases between. The CDR3 has 13 residues. Germline lookup yields CDR1 GTSNPN and CDR2 SVGIG (reference sequence). CDR3 region: CAWSVRGEAGYTF. The CDR3 DNA sequence: TGTGCCTGGAGTGTCAGAGGGGAGGCTGGCTACACCTTC.

This chain joins TRBV11-2 and TRBJ2-5, with D possibly TRBD2 on 6 matching bases. CDR1 and CDR2 from the germline V gene are SGHAT and FQNNGV. The germline V and J ends were trimmed by 5 bases and 3 bases, with 13 bases remaining between them. The CDR3 totals 14 residues. The CDR3 bases are TGTGCCAGCAGCCCCGTGGGGAGGAAAGAGACCCAGTACTTC. Translation gives CASSPVGRKETQYF.

The V and J genes are TRBV7-2 and TRBJ2-7, with TRBD1 matching 11 bases. CDR3 length: 15 amino acids. The germline CDR1 and CDR2 sequences are SGHTA and FQGNSA. V shed 5 bases and J 3 bases; nucleotides not matched to a gene: 6. CDR3 sequence: CASSTSGTGGYEQYF. CDR3 DNA: TGTGCCAGCAGCACCTCCGGGACAGGGGGCTACGAGCAGTACTTC.

This rearrangement joins TRBV18 to TRBJ1-2; 7 nucleotides align to TRBD1. CDR3 length: 14 residues. V trimming: 2 bases; J trimming: 8 bases; junction bases outside the gene matches: 8. Germline V gives CDR1 KGHSH, CDR2 LQKENI. The CDR3 protein is CASSPRGQNLGYTF. The CDR3 DNA sequence: TGTGCCAGCTCACCAAGGGGACAGAATTTGGGCTACACCTTC.

V usage is TRBV6-1 and J usage is TRBJ2-7, with D possibly being TRBD2 (7 bases). V dropped 7 bases and J dropped 1 base, with 14 bases sitting between them. The germline CDR1 and CDR2 sequences are MNHNS and SASEGT. The CDR3 runs to 14 residues. CDR3: CASTLGGVSYEQYF. CDR3 coding DNA: TGTGCCAGCACCCTAGGGGGGGTATCCTACGAGCAGTACTTC.

The gene calls are TRBV27 and TRBJ1-1; 8 bases agree with TRBD1. Germline V gene data show CDR1 as MNHEY and CDR2 as SMNVEV (reference sequence). V gave up 5 bases and J gave up 0 bases; unmatched junction bases: 5. The CDR3 extends over 15 amino acids. The CDR3 DNA reads TGTGCCAGCAGTCGTTGGACAGGGATGAACACTGAAGCTTTCTTT. It encodes CASSRWTGMNTEAFF.

This chain uses TRBV19 with TRBJ1-2; 9 nucleotides match TRBD1. The CDR3 covers 14 residues. Germline CDR1 is LNHDA and CDR2 is SQIVND (reference sequence). V dropped 8 bases and J dropped 4; count of bases not matched to a gene: 8. CDR3 sequence: CASGRTGASYGYTF. Here the CDR3 DNA reads TGTGCCAGTGGACGGACAGGGGCTTCCTATGGCTACACCTTC. Filled out from reference TRBV19 and TRBJ1-2, the complete variable domain reads DGGITQSPKYLFRKEGQNVTLSCEQNLNHDAMYWYRQDPGQGLRLIYYSQIVNDFQKGDIAEGYSVSREKKESFPLTVTSAQKNPTAFYLCASGRTGASYGYTFGSGTRLTVV.